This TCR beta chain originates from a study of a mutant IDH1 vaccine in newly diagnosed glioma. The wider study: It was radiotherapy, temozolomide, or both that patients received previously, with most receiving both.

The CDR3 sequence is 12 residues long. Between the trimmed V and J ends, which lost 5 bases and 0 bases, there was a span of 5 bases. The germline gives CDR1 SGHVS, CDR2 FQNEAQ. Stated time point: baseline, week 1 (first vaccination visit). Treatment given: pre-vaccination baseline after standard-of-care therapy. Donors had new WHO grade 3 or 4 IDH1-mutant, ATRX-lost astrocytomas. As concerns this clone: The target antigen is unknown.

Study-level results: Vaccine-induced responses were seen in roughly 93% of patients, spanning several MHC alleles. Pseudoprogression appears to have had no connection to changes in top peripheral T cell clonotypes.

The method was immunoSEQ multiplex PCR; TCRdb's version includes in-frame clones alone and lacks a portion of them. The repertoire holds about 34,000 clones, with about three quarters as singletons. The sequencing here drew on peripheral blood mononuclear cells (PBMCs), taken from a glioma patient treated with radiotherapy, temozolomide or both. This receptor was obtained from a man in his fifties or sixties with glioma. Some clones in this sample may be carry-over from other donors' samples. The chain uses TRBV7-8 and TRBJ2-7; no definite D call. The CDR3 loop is CASSPSSYEQYF. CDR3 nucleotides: TGTGCCAGCAGCCCGAGCTCCTACGAGCAGTACTTC.